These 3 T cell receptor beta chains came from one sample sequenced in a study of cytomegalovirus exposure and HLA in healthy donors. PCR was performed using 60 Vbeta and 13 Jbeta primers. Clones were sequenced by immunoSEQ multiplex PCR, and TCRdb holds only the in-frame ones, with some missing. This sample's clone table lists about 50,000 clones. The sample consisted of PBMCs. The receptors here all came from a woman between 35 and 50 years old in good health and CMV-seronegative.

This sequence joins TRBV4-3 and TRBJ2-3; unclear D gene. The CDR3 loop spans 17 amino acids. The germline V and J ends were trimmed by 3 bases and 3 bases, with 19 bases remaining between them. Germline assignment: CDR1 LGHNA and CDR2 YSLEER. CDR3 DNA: TGCGCCAGCAGCCAGGCCGCTAGTGTTAAGGTGACAGATACGCAGTATTTT. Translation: CASSQAASVKVTDTQYF.

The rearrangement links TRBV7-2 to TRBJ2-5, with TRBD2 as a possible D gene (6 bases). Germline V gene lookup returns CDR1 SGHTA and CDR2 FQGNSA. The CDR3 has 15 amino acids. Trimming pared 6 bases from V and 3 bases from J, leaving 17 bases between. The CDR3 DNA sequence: TGTGCCAGCAGTAAAGGAGGGCCGGGAGAAGAGACCCAGTACTTC. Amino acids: CASSKGGPGEETQYF.

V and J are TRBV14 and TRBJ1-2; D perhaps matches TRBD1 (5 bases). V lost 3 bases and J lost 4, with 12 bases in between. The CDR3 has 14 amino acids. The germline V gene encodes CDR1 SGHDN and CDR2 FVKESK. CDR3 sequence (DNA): TGTGCCAGCAGCCACAAGCAGGGTGTCTATGGCTACACCTTC. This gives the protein CASSHKQGVYGYTF.